These 23 T cell receptor beta chains were sequenced from one sample in a study of lymphopenia after photon versus proton radiotherapy. Method: immunoSEQ multiplex PCR; TCRdb's copy keeps in-frame clones and lacks some. The profile shows about 160,000 clones, about nine tenths of them singletons. Sequenced material: peripheral blood, taken from a patient treated with photon-based radiotherapy. These receptors were taken from a man aged 45-65 years with gastric cancer.

The CDR3 sequence: CASSSQVLNTEAFF. CDR3 nucleotides: TGTGCCAGCAGCTCTCAGGTTTTGAACACTGAAGCTTTCTTT. V gene TRBV7-6 combines with J gene TRBJ1-1; D uncertain. The CDR3 is made up of 14 amino acids. CDR1 is SGHVS and CDR2 is FNYEAQ in the germline V gene. V was trimmed by 4 bases and J by 0 bases, leaving 9 bases between them.

The chain has TRBV5-1 and TRBJ2-2; 9 bases are shared with TRBD1. The CDR3 consists of 14 residues. Per germline, CDR1 SGHRS and CDR2 YFSETQ. The J segment lost 5 bases and the V segment lost 10 bases, leaving 9 bases of the junction unmatched. The CDR3 is CASKTGTGTGELFF. The CDR3 DNA reads TGCGCCTCTAAGACTGGGACAGGGACCGGGGAGCTGTTTTTT.

The DNA of the CDR3 is TGTGCCAGCAGGCACCAGGGAAACACCATATATTTT. It is translated as CASRHQGNTIYF. This chain links TRBV28 with TRBJ1-3, with no clear D. Germline CDR1 MDHEN, CDR2 SYDVKM. The CDR3 loop spans 12 amino acids. Trimming took 6 bases from V and 4 from J, leaving 7 bases between them.

This clone was observed a few times. This chain joins TRBV7-9 and TRBJ2-1; 11 bases are shared with TRBD2. Trimming at V came to 5 bases and at J to 1 base, leaving 7 bases not matched to a gene. Germline V gene data show CDR1 as SEHNR and CDR2 as FQNEAQ (reference sequence). This CDR3 spans 17 amino acids. The chain's CDR3 is CASSGRVAGGSYNEQFF. The CDR3 bases are TGTGCCAGCAGCGGCCGAGTAGCGGGAGGGTCCTACAATGAGCAGTTCTTC.

The CDR3 coding sequence is TGCAGCGTTGAGGGAAAGAAGGGAGAGACCCAGTACTTC. This gives the protein CSVEGKKGETQYF. The gene calls are TRBV29-1 and TRBJ2-5; the D is unclear. V was trimmed by 3 bases and J by 4 bases, leaving 12 bases between them. CDR1 SQVTM and CDR2 ANQGSEA come from the germline V gene. The length of the CDR3 is 13 residues.

The chain employs TRBV6-1 and TRBJ1-2; the D gene is possibly TRBD1 (5 bases). V was shortened by 2 bases and J by 4 bases, with 11 bases between the two germline ends. Germline V gene data show CDR1 as MNHNS and CDR2 as SASEGT. This CDR3 comprises 14 residues. The DNA of the CDR3 is TGTGCCAGCAGTGAAATAGGAGGGGCCTATGGCTACACCTTC. It is translated as CASSEIGGAYGYTF.

This chain uses TRBV9 with TRBJ2-3; D call uncertain. CDR1 SGDLS and CDR2 YYNGEE come from the germline V gene. The ends were cut back, 0 bases at V and 1 base at J, with 9 bases in the middle. The CDR3 loop spans 15 amino acids. The DNA of the CDR3 is TGTGCCAGCAGCGTAGAACGGTTGGGCACAGATACGCAGTATTTT. Its translation: CASSVERLGTDTQYF.

This clone was recorded once. This chain connects TRBV13 to TRBJ2-5; perhaps TRBD1 as D (6 bases). CDR1 PRHDT and CDR2 FYEKMQ come from the germline V gene (reference sequence). CDR3 length: 14 residues. The germline V and J ends were trimmed by 0 bases and 3 bases, with 8 bases remaining between them. CDR3 amino acids: CASSLGHREETQYF. CDR3 sequence (DNA): TGTGCCAGCAGCTTAGGCCACAGGGAAGAGACCCAGTACTTC.

The J gene is TRBJ2-7, the V gene TRBV28; the D is unclear. Deletions cut 4 bases from V and 1 base from J, with 11 bases between. The CDR3 length is 14 residues. Germline V gene data show CDR1 as MDHEN and CDR2 as SYDVKM. DNA of the CDR3: TGTGCCAGCAGTTCTCGGCCGAGATCCTACGAGCAGTACTTC. It encodes CASSSRPRSYEQYF.

This clone was seen once. J is TRBJ2-7 and V is TRBV7-2; 16 nucleotides align to TRBD2. CDR1 and CDR2 from the germline V gene are SGHTA and FQGNSA. The ends lost 5 bases at V and 4 bases at J; junction bases unmatched: 8. There are 17 residues in the CDR3. The CDR3 protein is CASSVPGLAGGQYEQYF. The CDR3 coding sequence is TGTGCCAGCAGCGTCCCGGGACTAGCGGGAGGGCAATACGAGCAGTACTTC.

The sample holds a few counts of this clone. This rearrangement joins TRBV7-9 to TRBJ2-7, with 11 positions matching TRBD1. V lost 5 bases to trimming and J lost 8 bases; unmatched junction nucleotides: 8. The CDR3 is 14 residues long. Germline V CDR1 and CDR2: SEHNR, FQNEAQ (reference sequence). The CDR3 sequence is CASSLPGQGVQQYF. As DNA, the CDR3 is TGTGCCAGCAGCCTGCCGGGACAGGGGGTTCAGCAGTACTTC.

The chain carries TRBV2 and TRBJ1-2; perhaps TRBD1 as D (6 bases). The CDR3 is 13 amino acids. V lost 2 bases to trimming and J lost 7 bases, with 11 bases between them. Germline CDR1 reads SNHLY; CDR2 reads FYNNEI. The CDR3 DNA reads TGTGCCAGCAGTGAATGGGGGGCTACTGGCTACACCTTC. Amino acids: CASSEWGATGYTF.

This chain joins TRBV4-1 and TRBJ2-4, with a tentative D call TRBD2 (5 bases). Germline CDR1 is MGHRA and CDR2 is YSYEKL. This CDR3 has 17 residues. V was pared by 1 base and J by 0 bases, with 13 bases between. CDR3 sequence (DNA): TGCGCCAGCAGCCAAGTTTGGACTCCCCTAGCCAAAAACATTCAGTACTTC. It encodes CASSQVWTPLAKNIQYF.

The rearrangement links TRBV28 to TRBJ2-1, with D unclear. V was pared by 6 bases and J by 5 bases, with 17 bases between. This CDR3 has 15 residues. Germline CDR1 is MDHEN and CDR2 is SYDVKM. The CDR3 sequence is CASSPGWPRDNEQFF. The CDR3 nucleotides read TGTGCCAGCAGCCCCGGGTGGCCTCGGGACAATGAGCAGTTCTTC.

The chain joins TRBV4-1 to TRBJ2-6; 8 bases map to TRBD1. The CDR3 runs 18 residues. Trimming removed 1 base from V and 0 bases from J; junction bases left unmatched: 5. Germline-derived CDR1 and CDR2 are MGHRA and YSYEKL. The CDR3 DNA follows: TGCGCCAGCAGCCAAGGGACAGGGAAAGGCTCTGGGGCCAACGTCCTGACTTTC. Its protein is CASSQGTGKGSGANVLTF.

The rearrangement uses TRBV7-6 and TRBJ2-1; no reliable D call. CDR1 is SGHVS, CDR2 FNYEAQ, per germline. Trimming cost V 0 bases and J 1 base, with 7 bases left between them. The CDR3 sequence is 15 residues long. This CDR3 is CASSLAWGSYNEQFF. The CDR3 DNA sequence: TGTGCCAGCAGCTTAGCGTGGGGATCCTACAATGAGCAGTTCTTC.

CDR3 in amino acids: CASSTEGQYF. The DNA of the CDR3 is TGTGCCAGCAGCACTGAGGGGCAGTACTTC. This chain joins TRBV21-1 and TRBJ2-7; the D call TRBD2 from the table was never checked on the DNA. TRBV21-1 is labeled a pseudogene. This CDR3 region has 10 residues.

The chain joins TRBV28 to TRBJ2-2, with D perhaps TRBD1 (5 bases). Trimming stripped 1 base from V and 5 bases from J, with 17 bases between. The CDR3 covers 17 residues. CDR1 MDHEN and CDR2 SYDVKM come from the germline V gene. In DNA, the CDR3 is TGTGCCAGCAGTTTATCCCCGTTCCAGGGTCGAACCGGGGAGCTGTTTTTT. The encoded protein is CASSLSPFQGRTGELFF.

This chain links TRBV28 with TRBJ2-7, with unresolved D. V was shortened by 5 bases and J by 3 bases, with 20 bases between the two germline ends. CDR3 size: 16 residues. CDR1 and CDR2 from the germline V gene are MDHEN and SYDVKM. The CDR3 sequence: CASSQSTGQAVYEQYF. CDR3 bases: TGTGCCAGCAGTCAGTCGACCGGGCAGGCTGTCTACGAGCAGTACTTC. Complete variable domain (other parts from reference TRBV28 and TRBJ2-7): DVKVTQSSRYLVKRTGEKVFLECVQDMDHENMFWYRQDPGLGLRLIYFSYDVKMKEKGDIPEGYSVSREKKERFSLILESASTNQTSMYLCASSQSTGQAVYEQYFGPGTRLTVT.

This chain links TRBV19 with TRBJ2-2, with no clear D. V lost 7 bases to trimming and J lost 7 bases, with 19 bases between them. The CDR3 totals 15 residues. In germline, CDR1 is LNHDA, CDR2 SQIVND (reference sequence). The CDR3 protein is CASTPGPLWSGELFF. The CDR3 coding sequence is TGTGCCAGTACCCCGGGCCCGCTATGGAGCGGGGAGCTGTTTTTT. Using reference TRBV19 and TRBJ2-2 for the parts outside the CDR3, the full variable domain is DGGITQSPKYLFRKEGQNVTLSCEQNLNHDAMYWYRQDPGQGLRLIYYSQIVNDFQKGDIAEGYSVSREKKESFPLTVTSAQKNPTAFYLCASTPGPLWSGELFFGEGSRLTVL.

This clone showed up just once. J is TRBJ2-1 and V is TRBV5-1; D is perhaps TRBD2 (5 bases). This CDR3 spans 15 amino acids. Germline CDR1 reads SGHRS; CDR2 reads YFSETQ. The ends were cut back, 1 base at V and 4 bases at J, with 12 bases in the middle. The CDR3 region is CASSLIQRHYNEQFF. CDR3 in DNA: TGCGCCAGCAGCTTGATCCAGCGGCATTACAATGAGCAGTTCTTC.

The chain couples TRBV9 to TRBJ2-5, with D possibly called TRBD1 or TRBD2 (6 bases each). V lost 0 bases to trimming and J lost 4 bases, with 13 bases between them. The CDR3 covers 15 residues. Looked up from germline, CDR1 is SGDLS and CDR2 is YYNGEE. CDR3 in amino acids: CASSVAGGGGETQYF. In nucleotides, the CDR3 is TGTGCCAGCAGCGTAGCAGGAGGGGGTGGAGAGACCCAGTACTTC.

This clone showed up just once. V usage is TRBV27 and J usage is TRBJ1-2, with a possible D match to TRBD1 (5 bases). V lost 6 bases, J lost 0 bases, and 14 bases lay in between. CDR3 length equals 15 residues. Germline V gene sequence: CDR1 MNHEY, CDR2 SMNVEV (reference sequence). The DNA for the CDR3 is TGTGCCAGCAGATCCACAGGCGAAGCTAACTATGGCTACACCTTC. As protein: CASRSTGEANYGYTF.